This T cell receptor (beta chain) was recovered during a study of Graves' ophthalmopathy and Graves' hyperthyroidism. V was clipped by 5 bases and J by 4 bases, with 17 bases between them. This CDR3 spans 15 amino acids. Hyperthyroidism cases were recent diagnoses of under 2 months' duration in people aged 18 to 65. Pregnant or lactating patients and those with other autoimmune diseases or uncontrolled infections were excluded. Clinicians made diagnoses from clinical symptoms, serum thyroxine, TRAb, thyroid ultrasound and orbital computed tomography. Ten or more counts support this clonotype. For repertoire sequencing, the TCR beta CDR3 regions were amplified from RNA transcripts. The library came from an HTBI-primed first-round RT-PCR and a second-round multiplex PCR. MiXCR, run by TCRdb on the multiplex PCR reads, gives a single entry per CDR3 protein. The repertoire holds hundreds of thousands of distinct CDR3 sequences, approximately 21% seen once, with under 3% in the top ten.

This rearrangement joins TRBV12-3 or TRBV12-4 to TRBJ2-5; D not certain. The sample was peripheral blood. The origin of this receptor is a woman aged 18-29 years with stable Graves' hyperthyroidism. The CDR3: CASSPWQEPAETQYF. CDR3 DNA sequence: TGTGCCAGCAGTCCCTGGCAGGAGCCGGCAGAGACCCAGTACTTC.